The text below deals with one T cell receptor (beta chain). Its specificity is not known. Germline V gives CDR1 SGHTA, CDR2 FQGNSA. Between the trimmed V and J ends, which lost 1 base and 6 bases, there was a span of 6 bases. The CDR3 runs 13 residues. The data were taken from a study of T cell clones after liver transplantation. Overall study: Without induction therapy, subjects received standard immunosuppression until 12-24 months post-transplant.

Assay: immunoSEQ multiplex PCR; the TCRdb copy retains only in-frame clones and omits some. The sample yields roughly 80,000 clones, over 65% seen once. Study observations and caveats: Donor-reactive sequences fell more than third party-reactive ones, suggesting partial deletion.

The TCR sequence derives from a human patient who received a liver transplant. Some T cells may be supplied by the graft donor. The material was CD4+ T cells from blood, obtained at the 22-month timepoint. V usage is TRBV7-2 and J usage is TRBJ2-2; no definite D call. CDR3: CASSLVDPGELFF. The CDR3, as DNA: TGTGCCAGCAGCTTAGTGGACCCCGGGGAGCTGTTTTTT.